These 7 T cell receptor beta chains originate from one sample sequenced in a study of blood T cell repertoires in COVID-19. Sequencing used immunoSEQ multiplex PCR; TCRdb keeps in-frame clones, though not all of them. In the table there are 70,000 to 95,000 clones, roughly 80% of which are singletons. Input material: peripheral blood. The receptors were gathered from a woman in her 70s with active or convalescent COVID-19.

The chain links TRBV6-5 to TRBJ1-6, with 11 bases identical to TRBD1. The CDR3 totals 14 residues. Germline CDR1 and CDR2: MNHEY and SVGAGI. The V gene end was trimmed by 6 bases and the J gene end by 10 bases; junction bases not matched to a gene: 5. The CDR3 bases are TGTGCCAGCAGCCCCCGGACAGGGGGCTCACCCCTCCACTTT. It yields the protein CASSPRTGGSPLHF.

Turning to this clone: Other DNA variants within this sample encode the same CDR3. V gene TRBV11-2 combines with J gene TRBJ2-3, with TRBD1 identical over 8 bases. This CDR3 is built from 15 residues. With 5 bases clipped from V and 0 bases from J, the junction kept 4 bases outside the gene matches. Germline V gene sequence: CDR1 SGHAT, CDR2 FQNNGV. For the CDR3, the DNA is TGTGCCAGCAGCCTCGGACAGGGCAGCACAGATACGCAGTATTTT. Amino acids: CASSLGQGSTDTQYF.

This chain links TRBV7-2 with TRBJ1-4; TRBD1 aligns across 8 bases. Germline V gene data show CDR1 as SGHTA and CDR2 as FQGNSA. The junction had 8 bases not matched to a gene; V was cut back by 4 bases and J by 7 bases. The CDR3 length is 15 residues. CDR3 residues: CASSSGQGRFEKLFF. The CDR3 DNA reads as TGTGCCAGCAGCTCTGGACAGGGTCGTTTTGAAAAACTGTTTTTT.

CDR3 amino acids: CASSLQAYNEQFF. The CDR3 DNA reads as TGCGCCAGCAGCTTACAGGCTTACAATGAGCAGTTCTTC. This chain uses TRBV5-1 with TRBJ2-1; a possible D gene is TRBD1 (5 bases). The CDR3 is made up of 13 amino acids. The V end was cut by 2 bases, the J end by 4 bases, with 7 bases between. Germline assignment: CDR1 SGHRS and CDR2 YFSETQ.

The gene calls are TRBV4-3 and TRBJ1-6; D is ambiguous. V lost 3 bases and J 12 bases, leaving 9 bases between the germline ends. Germline V lookup: CDR1 LGHNA, CDR2 YSLEER. This CDR3 region has 12 residues. The CDR3 coding sequence is TGCGCCAGCAGCCAGACCTCAGGACCCCTCCACTTT. It specifies CASSQTSGPLHF.

CDR3 sequence (DNA): TGTGCCAGCAGCTTGACTGATTATGGCTACACCTTC. Translated: CASSLTDYGYTF. This chain joins TRBV7-2 and TRBJ1-2; D is undetermined. Germline V gene sequence: CDR1 SGHTA, CDR2 FQGNSA. The germline V and J ends were trimmed by 3 bases and 5 bases, with 7 bases remaining between them. The CDR3 extends over 12 amino acids.

This rearrangement joins TRBV11-2 to TRBJ2-3, with 7 bases lining up with TRBD1. The CDR3 extends over 15 amino acids. Germline-derived CDR1 and CDR2 are SGHAT and FQNNGV. The V segment lost 5 bases and the J segment 0 bases; nucleotides outside the gene matches: 5. The CDR3 DNA is TGTGCCAGCAGCCCTGGACAGGCTAGCACAGATACGCAGTATTTT. Residues: CASSPGQASTDTQYF.